The 10 T cell receptor beta chains listed next were all sequenced from one sample in a study of CD8+CD57+ T cells in acquired aplastic anemia. Researchers used genomic DNA as the template to profile TCR beta VDJ and CDR3. TCRdb re-called the reads with MiXCR, one entry per CDR3 protein. The sample holds approximately 81,000 distinct CDR3 sequences, about 45% seen once. Sequencing was performed on sorted CD4+, CD8+, or CD8+CD57+ T cells (not recorded which) from PBMCs. The receptors here all came from a human donor in good health, serving as a control.

CDR3 amino acids: CASSERLLNYGYTF. The CDR3 DNA reads as TGTGCCAGCAGTGAACGTCTCCTTAACTATGGCTACACCTTC. The chain is built from TRBV6-1 and TRBJ1-2; the D is unclear. V lost 2 bases and J 1 base, leaving 8 bases between the germline ends. CDR3 length: 14 amino acids. Germline V gene data show CDR1 as MNHNS and CDR2 as SASEGT.

This clonotype has more than one count but fewer than ten. The genes are TRBV20-1 and TRBJ2-1; 7 positions agree with TRBD2. V shed 5 bases, J shed 0 bases, and the junction held 16 bases outside the gene matches. In germline, CDR1 is DFQATT, CDR2 SNEGSKA (reference sequence). The CDR3 contains 18 residues. This CDR3 is CSASPSDLAESSYNEQFF. The CDR3 region has the DNA TGCAGTGCTTCCCCCAGCGACCTAGCGGAGAGCTCCTACAATGAGCAGTTCTTC.

The V gene is TRBV28, the J gene TRBJ2-7; D is undetermined. V lost 3 bases and J 7 bases, leaving 19 bases between the germline ends. The germline V gene has CDR1 MDHEN and CDR2 SYDVKM. The CDR3 sequence is 15 residues long. The CDR3 bases are TGTGCCAGCAGTTTGGCTGGGAACCGGTTGTCTGAGCAGTACTTC. Translating gives CASSLAGNRLSEQYF.

This chain connects TRBV19 to TRBJ1-1; no clear D gene. CDR1 and CDR2 from the germline V gene are LNHDA and SQIVND (reference sequence). The V end was cut by 5 bases, the J end by 4 bases, with 8 bases between. This CDR3 contains 12 residues. This CDR3 reads CASSWVGTEAFF. For the CDR3, the DNA is TGTGCCAGTAGTTGGGTGGGCACTGAAGCTTTCTTT.

This clonotype appeared a few times. CDR3 sequence reads: CASSVVRAALGVGFGYTF. The CDR3 coding sequence is TGTGCCAGCAGCGTAGTTCGGGCGGCTCTTGGTGTGGGCTTTGGCTACACCTTC. The chain uses TRBV9 and TRBJ1-2, with D hard to call. From germline, CDR1 is SGDLS and CDR2 YYNGEE. This CDR3 contains 18 residues. Trimming removed 0 bases from V and 7 bases from J, with 25 bases in between. Together with reference TRBV9 and TRBJ1-2, the CDR3 gives the full variable domain: DSGVTQTPKHLITATGQRVTLRCSPRSGDLSVYWYQQSLDQGLQFLIQYYNGEERAKGNILERFSAQQFPDLHSELNLSSLELGDSALYFCASSVVRAALGVGFGYTFGSGTRLTVV.

A remark on this clonotype: The junction departs from germline at one end; a sequencing error may be responsible. The J gene is TRBJ2-7, the V gene TRBV25-1; D is unclear. Germline V lookup: CDR1 MGHDK, CDR2 SYGVNS. There are 13 residues in the CDR3. DNA of the CDR3: TGCGCCAGCAGCTTTACAACCTCCTACGAGCAGTACTTC. Its protein product is CASSFTTSYEQYF.

This clonotype was observed many times. V is TRBV10-1 and J is TRBJ2-7; the D call may be TRBD1 or TRBD2 (5 bases each). The germline CDR1 and CDR2 sequences are WNHNN and SYGVQD (reference sequence). V gave up 3 bases and J gave up 5 bases, with 14 bases separating them. The CDR3 totals 14 residues. In nucleotides, the CDR3 is TGCGCCAGCAGTGAATCCGGGACCCCGGACGAGCAGTACTTC. Translating it yields CASSESGTPDEQYF.

This clonotype was seen only a few times. The CDR3 loop is CASSSIDRTEAFF. In DNA, the CDR3 is TGTGCCAGCAGTTCTATAGACCGCACTGAAGCTTTCTTT. This sequence joins TRBV6-5 and TRBJ1-1; no definite D call. The CDR3 sequence is 13 residues long. Deletions cut 4 bases from V and 4 bases from J, with 10 bases between. In germline, CDR1 is MNHEY, CDR2 SVGAGI.

The chain employs TRBV30 and TRBJ2-2, with D perhaps assigned TRBD1 or TRBD2 (6 bases each). In germline, CDR1 is GTSNPN, CDR2 SVGIG (reference sequence). V lost 2 bases and J 6 bases, leaving 13 bases between the germline ends. This CDR3 has 14 residues. The CDR3 DNA sequence: TGTGCCTGGAGTAAGGCAGGGGAGGCCGGGGAGCTGTTTTTT. This gives the protein CAWSKAGEAGELFF.

This chain links TRBV15 with TRBJ2-5; TRBD1 or TRBD2 may be the D gene (5 bases each). Germline CDR1 and CDR2: LNHNV and YYDKDF (reference sequence). The V gene lost 2 bases and the J gene lost 1 base, with 14 bases spanning the gap. There are 16 residues in the CDR3. This CDR3 reads CATSRITEGTQETQYF. In DNA form, the CDR3 reads TGTGCCACCAGCAGAATAACAGAGGGGACCCAAGAGACCCAGTACTTC.